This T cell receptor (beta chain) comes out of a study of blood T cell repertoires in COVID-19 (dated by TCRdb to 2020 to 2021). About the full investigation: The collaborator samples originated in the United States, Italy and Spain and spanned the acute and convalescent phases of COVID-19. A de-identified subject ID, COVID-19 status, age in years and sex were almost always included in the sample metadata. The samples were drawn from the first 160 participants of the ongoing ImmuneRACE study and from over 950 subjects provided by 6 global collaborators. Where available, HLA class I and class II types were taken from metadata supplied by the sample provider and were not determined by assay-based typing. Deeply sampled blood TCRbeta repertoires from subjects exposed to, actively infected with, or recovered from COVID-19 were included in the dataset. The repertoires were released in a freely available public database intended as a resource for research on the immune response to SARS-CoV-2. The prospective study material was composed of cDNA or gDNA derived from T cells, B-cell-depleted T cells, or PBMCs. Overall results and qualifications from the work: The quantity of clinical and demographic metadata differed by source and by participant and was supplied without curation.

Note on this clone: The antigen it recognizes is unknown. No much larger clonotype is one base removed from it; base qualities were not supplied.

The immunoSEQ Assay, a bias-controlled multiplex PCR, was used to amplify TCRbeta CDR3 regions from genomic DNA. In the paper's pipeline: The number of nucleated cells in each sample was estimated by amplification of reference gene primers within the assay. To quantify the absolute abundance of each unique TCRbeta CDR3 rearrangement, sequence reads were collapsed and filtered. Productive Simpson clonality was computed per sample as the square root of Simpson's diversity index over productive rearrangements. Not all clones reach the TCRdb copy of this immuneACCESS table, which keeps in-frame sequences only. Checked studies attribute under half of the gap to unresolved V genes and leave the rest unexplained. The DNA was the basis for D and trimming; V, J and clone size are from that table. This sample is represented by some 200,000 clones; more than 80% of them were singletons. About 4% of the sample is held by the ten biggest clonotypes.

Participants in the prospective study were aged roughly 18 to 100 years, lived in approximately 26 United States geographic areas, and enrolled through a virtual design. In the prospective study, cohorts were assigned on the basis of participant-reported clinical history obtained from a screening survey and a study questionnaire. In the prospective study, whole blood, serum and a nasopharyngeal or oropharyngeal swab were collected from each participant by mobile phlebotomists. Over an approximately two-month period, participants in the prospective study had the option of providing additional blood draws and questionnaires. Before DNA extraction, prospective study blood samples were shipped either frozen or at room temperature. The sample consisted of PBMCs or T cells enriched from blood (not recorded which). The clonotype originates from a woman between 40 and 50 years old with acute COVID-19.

Here is the DNA: TGTGCCAGCAGCGTCTACAGGGGCGGGTTGAACACTGAAGCTTTCTTT. It translates as CASSVYRGGLNTEAFF. The sequence is built from TRBV13 and TRBJ1-1; 7 middle bases align to TRBD1. For CDR1 and CDR2, the germline V gene (reference sequence) lists PRHDT and FYEKMQ. V loses 5 bases at its end and J loses 0 bases; junction bases beyond the gene matches: 9. From the cysteine up to the phenylalanine, the CDR3 has a length of 16 residues. The CDR3 DNA has 48 bases and is translated from base 1. The reference TRBV13 and TRBJ1-1 proteins fill in what lies around the CDR3, so the full variable domain reads AAGVIQSPRHLIKEKRETATLKCYPIPRHDTVYWYQQGPGQDPQFLISFYEKMQSDKGSIPDRFSAQQFSDYHSELNMSSLELGDSALYFCASSVYRGGLNTEAFFGQGTRLTVV.